The 12 T cell receptor beta chains below come from one sample, sequenced in a study of blood T cells in healthy people across ages. A J-beta primer mix and a sample-barcoded 5' primer were used in a second PCR of about 7 to 12 cycles. TCRdb called the 5' RACE reads again in MiXCR, with one record for every CDR3 protein. Here the sample spans approximately 700,000 distinct CDR3 sequences, approximately 30% being singletons. The sample was blood. The receptor source for this set is a woman of 80 years or more in good health.

Regarding this clonotype: At one end, the junction sequence differs from germline, possibly due to a read error. This chain uses TRBV6-5 with TRBJ2-2; 12 nucleotides line up with TRBD2. CDR1 is MNHEY, CDR2 SVGAGI, per germline. The CDR3 is 16 amino acids. The CDR3 protein is CASSRLAGAFTGEPFF. The CDR3 DNA reads as TGTGCCAGCAGTCGACTAGCGGGGGCCTTCACCGGGGAGCCGTTTTTT.

This clonotype was seen a few times. The V gene is TRBV19, the J gene TRBJ1-1, with D possibly TRBD1 on 5 matching bases. Germline CDR1 and CDR2: LNHDA and SQIVND (reference sequence). This CDR3 has 13 residues. Trimming took off 5 bases at V and 4 bases at J, with 11 bases between the two ends. CDR3 amino acids: CASSGDGFTEAFF. CDR3 in DNA: TGTGCCAGTAGTGGGGACGGATTCACTGAAGCTTTCTTT. Complete variable domain (other parts from reference TRBV19 and TRBJ1-1): DGGITQSPKYLFRKEGQNVTLSCEQNLNHDAMYWYRQDPGQGLRLIYYSQIVNDFQKGDIAEGYSVSREKKESFPLTVTSAQKNPTAFYLCASSGDGFTEAFFGQGTRLTVV.

Many counts were recorded for this clonotype. V and J are TRBV7-2 and TRBJ2-1; 12 bases match TRBD2. The V gene's germline CDR1 is SGHTA and CDR2 FQGNSA. Trimming removed 2 bases from V and 2 bases from J; junction bases left unmatched: 1. This CDR3 region has 16 residues. In DNA, the CDR3 is TGTGCCAGCAGCTTATCTAGCGGGGGGGCCTACAATGAGCAGTTCTTC. Translated: CASSLSSGGAYNEQFF.

A note on this clonotype: One base away lies a much larger clone, so this may be a sequencing read error. The V gene is TRBV3-1, the J gene TRBJ2-5, with D unclear. This CDR3 is built from 15 residues. V gave up 3 bases and J gave up 11 bases, with 22 bases separating them. From germline, CDR1 is LGHDT and CDR2 YNNKEL (reference sequence). The CDR3 DNA sequence: TGTGCCAGCAGCCAGGGTCCTGTTCACCGCGATGAGCAGTACTTC. Its protein is CASSQGPVHRDEQYF.

The chain employs TRBV5-4 and TRBJ1-1; D remains ambiguous. The CDR3 covers 14 residues. Germline CDR1 SGHNT, CDR2 YYREEE (reference sequence). Trimming stripped 1 base from V and 2 bases from J, with 9 bases between. CDR3 in DNA: TGTGCCAGCAGCTTGCCAGCGATAAACACTGAAGCTTTCTTT. This gives the protein CASSLPAINTEAFF.

This chain links TRBV20-1 with TRBJ1-5; tentative D call: TRBD1 (5 bases). V lost 1 base and J lost 0, with 10 bases in between. Germline V lookup: CDR1 DFQATT, CDR2 SNEGSKA (reference sequence). The CDR3 consists of 15 residues. The CDR3 DNA reads TGCAGTGCTAGAGCTCCGGGGGTTAGCAATCAGCCCCAGCATTTT. It encodes CSARAPGVSNQPQHF.

The rearrangement uses TRBV20-1 and TRBJ2-5, with 14 bases lining up with TRBD2. The ends lost 3 bases at V and 11 bases at J; junction bases unmatched: 8. Germline V lookup: CDR1 DFQATT, CDR2 SNEGSKA (reference sequence). This CDR3 is 14 amino acids long. The CDR3 nucleotides are TGCAGTGCTAGTGGGACTAGCGGGGGTGATGGGCAGTACTTC. Residues: CSASGTSGGDGQYF.

The CDR3 loop reads CASSLGRESDTQYF. In DNA, the CDR3 is TGCGCCAGCAGCTTAGGCAGGGAATCAGATACGCAGTATTTT. The genes are TRBV5-1 and TRBJ2-3; tentative D call: TRBD1 (5 bases). V dropped 2 bases and J dropped 4 bases, with 11 bases sitting between them. The CDR3 totals 14 residues. Germline V gives CDR1 SGHRS, CDR2 YFSETQ.

This clonotype was counted ten times or more. This chain links TRBV15 with TRBJ1-2; no reliable D call. This CDR3 region has 15 residues. V shed 0 bases and J shed 8 bases, with 16 bases lying between them. Germline CDR1 LNHNV, CDR2 YYDKDF (reference sequence). CDR3 DNA sequence: TGTGCCACCAGCAGAGATCTCCAACTGGGCCGGGGCTACACCTTC. It translates to CATSRDLQLGRGYTF.

The rearrangement uses TRBV23-1 and TRBJ2-4, with D tentatively TRBD1 (6 bases). TRBV23-1 is recorded as an ORF, its role being uncertain. The CDR3 runs 17 residues. Deletions cut 0 bases from V and 8 bases from J, with 20 bases between. DNA of the CDR3: TGCGCCAGCAGTCAATCCGGGCCCACAGGGATGGAGGACATTCAGTACTTC. Translation: CASSQSGPTGMEDIQYF.

The chain carries TRBV30 and TRBJ1-4, with D possibly matching TRBD1 (6 bases). CDR3 size: 16 residues. CDR1 is GTSNPN and CDR2 is SVGIG in the germline V gene (reference sequence). Deletions cut 2 bases from V and 11 bases from J, with 24 bases between. In DNA, the CDR3 is TGTGCCTGGAGTCCCATCTCCTCGACAGGCCAACGTAAACTGTTTTTT. It is translated as CAWSPISSTGQRKLFF. The whole variable domain, filled in from reference TRBV30 and TRBJ1-4, reads SQTIHQWPATLVQPVGSPLSLECTVEGTSNPNLYWYRQAAGRGLQLLFYSVGIGQISSEVPQNLSASRPQDRQFILSSKKLLLSDSGFYLCAWSPISSTGQRKLFFGSGTQLSVL.

The gene calls are TRBV6-2 or TRBV6-3 and TRBJ1-3; D remains ambiguous. The CDR3 has 12 amino acids. V dropped 6 bases and J dropped 5 bases, with 8 bases sitting between them. Germline lookup yields CDR1 MNHEY and CDR2 SVGEGT. CDR3: CASRPGRNTIYF. The CDR3 DNA reads TGTGCCAGCAGACCGGGTAGAAACACCATATATTTT.